These T cell receptor beta chains were read from a single sample in a study of T cells in localized non-small cell lung cancer. Only in-frame clones appear in the TCRdb table, and some are missing; sequencing was by immunoSEQ multiplex PCR. The sample lists about 5,600 clones; 28% were seen once. The sequencing used lung tumor tissue, collected before any cancer treatment. The receptors were gathered from a female donor older than 55 with stage I lung adenocarcinoma. CDR3s leave out the opening cysteine and the closing phenylalanine or tryptophan. Size is omitted from some rows. Given values are once, few, many or a class for expanded clones.

>13|TRBJ1-2|once|TRBV5-1
ASSRRQGLNYGYT
>14|TRBJ1-5|few|TRBV28
ASSFPAGQGNQPQH
>13|TRBJ2-2|few|TRBV9
ASSFLGSTGGELF
>15|TRBJ1-4|medium-sized|TRBV11-3
ASTQGAAGGIGRKLF
>13|TRBJ1-2|.|TRBV19
ASSMGARIYYGYT
>14|TRBJ1-2|.|TRBV5-1
ASSLGTSSANYGYT
>13|TRBJ2-1|few|TRBV11-3
ASSPGGRVYNEQF
>13|TRBJ1-4|few|TRBV6-8
ASSYSRGENEKLF
>16|TRBJ2-3|.|TRBV9
ASSLRDSRITATDTQY
>14|TRBJ2-2|.|TRBV6-8
ASSAPGQGSTGELF
>13|TRBJ2-3|.|TRBV9
ASSVTATSTDTQY
>10|TRBJ1-6|medium-sized|TRBV6-8
AISALNSPLH
>13|TRBJ1-4|medium-sized|TRBV11-3
ASSLVDREGEKLF
>11|TRBJ2-1|.|TRBV19
ATRSGGGDEQF
>11|TRBJ2-5|.|TRBV19
ASSSSDQETQY
>11|TRBJ2-1|few|TRBV13
ASSLEAGGLQF
>14|TRBJ1-2|.|TRBV28
ASSFSGQGIGYGYT